These 17 T cell receptor beta chains were all obtained from the same sample, sequenced in a study of T cells in Graves' hyperthyroidism and ophthalmopathy. Amplified regions were TCR beta CDR3 sequences from RNA transcripts. Researchers ran a first-round RT-PCR on the TCR CDR3 using the HTBI primer set. TCRdb recomputed calls from the multiplex PCR reads with MiXCR, one row per CDR3 protein. There are roughly 150,000 distinct CDR3 sequences in the sample; just under 9.5% occur only once, and about 20% lies in the top ten. The sequenced material came from blood. These TCRs come from a young woman with Graves' hyperthyroidism that later progressed to Graves' ophthalmopathy.

This clonotype showed up many times. The V gene is TRBV29-1, the J gene TRBJ1-1; D gene unclear. Germline V gene data show CDR1 as SQVTM and CDR2 as ANQGSEA. V lost 7 bases and J lost 2, with 8 bases in between. The CDR3 has 11 residues. The CDR3 reads CSAELNTEAFF. CDR3 in DNA: TGCAGCGCCGAACTAAACACTGAAGCTTTCTTT.

This clonotype came up many times. The rearrangement joins TRBV12-3 or TRBV12-4 to TRBJ1-5; D is ambiguous. Trimming shortened V by 2 bases and J by 5 bases, and 4 bases separated the two germline ends. CDR3 length equals 12 residues. CDR3 sequence reads: CASSLRDQPQHF. The CDR3 bases are TGTGCCAGCAGTTTACGGGATCAGCCCCAGCATTTT.

This clonotype appeared a few times. This chain links TRBV7-8 with TRBJ2-3; 12 positions agree with TRBD2. The V and J ends lost 3 bases and 4 bases, in that order; junction bases with no gene match: 8. This CDR3 contains 17 residues. Germline V gene sequence: CDR1 SGHVS, CDR2 FQNEAQ. The chain's CDR3 is CASSLELGLAGADTQYF. In nucleotides, the CDR3 is TGTGCCAGCAGCTTGGAGTTGGGACTAGCGGGTGCAGATACGCAGTATTTT. The full variable domain, completed using reference TRBV7-8 and TRBJ2-3, is GAGVSQSPRYKVAKRGQDVALRCDPISGHVSLFWYQQALGQGPEFLTYFQNEAQLDKSGLPSDRFFAERPEGSVSTLKIQRTQQEDSAVYLCASSLELGLAGADTQYFGPGTRLTVL.

This clonotype was seen many times. The genes are TRBV7-9 and TRBJ1-1; D may be TRBD1 (5 bases). CDR3 length: 16 residues. Looked up from germline, CDR1 is SEHNR and CDR2 is FQNEAQ (reference sequence). The V gene lost 4 bases and the J gene lost 0 bases, with 15 bases spanning the gap. CDR3 bases: TGTGCCAGCAGCTCTCGACAGACTAGTATGAACACTGAAGCTTTCTTT. Translation: CASSSRQTSMNTEAFF.

The table lists this clonotype with many counts. The chain is built from TRBV2 and TRBJ2-2, with TRBD2 matching 13 bases. The germline CDR1 and CDR2 sequences are SNHLY and FYNNEI. The CDR3 contains 15 residues. Germline trimming cut 6 bases from V and 5 bases from J; bases unmatched to any gene: 3. The CDR3 DNA sequence: TGTGCCAGCAGAGGACTAGCGGGAGTTACCGGGGAGCTGTTTTTT. Protein sequence: CASRGLAGVTGELFF. Drawing the rest from reference TRBV2 and TRBJ2-2, the complete variable domain is EPEVTQTPSHQVTQMGQEVILRCVPISNHLYFYWYRQILGQKVEFLVSFYNNEISEKSEIFDDQFSVERPDGSNFTLKIRSTKLEDSAMYFCASRGLAGVTGELFFGEGSRLTVL.

On this clonotype: A read error is possible here, since a much larger clone lies one base away. The chain is built from TRBV11-3 and TRBJ1-1; D remains unclear. V lost 8 bases, J lost 5 bases, and 12 bases lay in between. The CDR3 consists of 12 residues. Germline loops: CDR1 SGHNT, CDR2 YENEEA. CDR3 region: CASGQGLTEAFF. CDR3 in DNA: TGTGCCAGCGGCCAAGGATTGACTGAAGCTTTCTTT.

The chain uses TRBV13 and TRBJ2-7, with D possibly TRBD1 on 6 matching bases. This CDR3 region has 14 residues. Germline V lookup: CDR1 PRHDT, CDR2 FYEKMQ (reference sequence). Between the trimmed V and J ends, which lost 5 bases and 0 bases, there was a span of 11 bases. CDR3 amino acids: CASSPNRVSYEQYF. The DNA of the CDR3 is TGTGCCAGCAGCCCCAACAGGGTCTCCTACGAGCAGTACTTC.

On this clonotype: One base away lies a much larger clone, so this may be a sequencing read error. V and J are TRBV7-4 and TRBJ1-5; the D is unclear. Germline V gives CDR1 SGHVT, CDR2 SQSDAQ. Trimming removed 5 bases from V and 9 bases from J, with 8 bases in between. The CDR3 is 11 amino acids. As DNA, the CDR3 is TGTGCCAGCAGCCCCGTTCGGCCCCAGCATTTT. Translated: CASSPVRPQHF.

The rearrangement joins TRBV24-1 to TRBJ1-3; D is ambiguous. This CDR3 region has 16 residues. V was trimmed by 3 bases and J by 2 bases, leaving 13 bases between them. Germline loops: CDR1 KGHDR, CDR2 SFDVKD. The CDR3 nucleotides are TGTGCCACCAGTGATGGGGATATCTCGGCTGGAAACACCATATATTTT. The encoded protein is CATSDGDISAGNTIYF.

Ten or more counts support this clonotype. The chain carries TRBV30 and TRBJ2-7, with 8 bases identical to TRBD2. The CDR3 covers 14 residues. The V gene end was trimmed by 1 base and the J gene end by 5 bases; junction bases not matched to a gene: 7. Looked up from germline, CDR1 is GTSNPN and CDR2 is SVGIG (reference sequence). CDR3 sequence reads: CAWSDGRAFNEQYF. CDR3 nucleotides: TGTGCCTGGAGTGACGGGAGGGCCTTCAACGAGCAGTACTTC.

Concerning this clonotype: Possible read error: a much larger clone is one base away. The chain couples TRBV7-3 to TRBJ2-3, with D perhaps assigned TRBD1 or TRBD2 (5 bases each). The V and J ends lost 0 bases and 6 bases respectively, with 19 bases between them. The CDR3 sequence is 17 residues long. CDR1 and CDR2 from the germline V gene are SGHTA and FQGTGA. CDR3 residues: CASSLTLGRDKGDTQYF. The DNA of the CDR3 is TGTGCCAGCAGCTTAACGTTGGGACGCGATAAAGGGGATACGCAGTATTTT.

The table lists this clonotype with a few counts. The rearrangement uses TRBV6-1 and TRBJ2-1; 7 bases agree with TRBD2. J was trimmed by 8 bases and V by 7 bases; bases with no gene match: 8. Germline V CDR1 and CDR2: MNHNS, SASEGT. The CDR3 spans 13 residues. The CDR3 reads CASTGGSGDEQFF. In DNA, the CDR3 is TGTGCCAGCACAGGCGGGAGTGGGGATGAGCAGTTCTTC.

In its sample, this clonotype was seen many times. The chain combines TRBV5-1 with TRBJ2-7; a weak D match, TRBD1 (6 bases). This CDR3 comprises 15 residues. Germline V gene sequence: CDR1 SGHRS, CDR2 YFSETQ. V was cut by 3 bases and J by 0 bases, with 13 bases left in between. The CDR3 region has the DNA TGCGCCAGCAGCTATGGGACAAAGAGCTCCTACGAGCAGTACTTC. Residues: CASSYGTKSSYEQYF.

This clonotype was seen at least ten times. This chain joins TRBV11-2 and TRBJ2-3; the D is unclear. The CDR3 runs to 15 residues. Germline V gives CDR1 SGHAT, CDR2 FQNNGV. Trimming removed 0 bases at V and 4 bases at J, with 11 bases between. CDR3 DNA sequence: TGTGCCAGCAGCTTAGAGATCCGGGCCCCAGATACGCAGTATTTT. Translated: CASSLEIRAPDTQYF.

This clonotype was recorded a few times. The chain employs TRBV25-1 and TRBJ1-5; tentatively, D is TRBD1 (5 bases). The germline gives CDR1 MGHDK, CDR2 SYGVNS. The CDR3 spans 17 residues. V gave up 3 bases and J gave up 2 bases, with 17 bases separating them. The CDR3, as DNA: TGTGCCAGCAGTGATTCCGGGACCCCCAACGGCAATCAGCCCCAGCATTTT. It codes for CASSDSGTPNGNQPQHF.

The rearrangement joins TRBV5-6 to TRBJ1-1, with TRBD1 matching over 9 bases. The V gene's germline CDR1 is SGHDT and CDR2 YYEEEE. The ends lost 4 bases at V and 5 bases at J; junction bases unmatched: 6. This CDR3 is 14 amino acids long. The DNA for the CDR3 is TGTGCCAGCAGCGGGAGGACAGGGGAAACTGAAGCTTTCTTT. Translation gives CASSGRTGETEAFF.

This clonotype was counted ten times or more. The chain carries TRBV19 and TRBJ1-1, with 10 bases aligning to TRBD1. This CDR3 is 16 amino acids long. In germline, CDR1 is LNHDA, CDR2 SQIVND (reference sequence). Trimming took 4 bases from V and 7 from J; bases not matched to a gene: 12. The CDR3: CASSSWSTGGEYEAFF. CDR3 DNA: TGTGCCAGTAGTAGCTGGTCGACAGGGGGCGAGTATGAAGCTTTCTTT.